Below are 17 T cell receptor beta chains sequenced from a single sample in a study of long-term antiretroviral therapy in people with HIV. immunoSEQ v3.0 was run at survey level. Sequencing used immunoSEQ multiplex PCR; TCRdb keeps in-frame clones, though not all of them. The sample lists about 25,000 clones, roughly 76% occurring once. Sequencing was performed on unsorted PBMCs, taken 1.1 years before starting antiretroviral therapy. These receptors were taken from a middle-aged woman with HIV.

The chain is built from TRBV29-1 and TRBJ1-4; possible D gene TRBD1, 5 bases. V lost 4 bases and J 5 bases, leaving 11 bases between the germline ends. CDR1 is SQVTM, CDR2 ANQGSEA, per germline. This CDR3 comprises 13 residues. This chain's CDR3 is CSVARGANEKLFF. The CDR3 DNA reads TGCAGCGTTGCAAGGGGCGCAAATGAAAAACTGTTTTTT.

The chain links TRBV11-2 to TRBJ2-7, with a tentative D call TRBD1 (5 bases). V shed 0 bases and J shed 1 base, with 10 bases lying between them. This CDR3 spans 15 amino acids. Germline V gives CDR1 SGHAT, CDR2 FQNNGV. This chain's CDR3 is CASSLDHGASYEQYF. The DNA of the CDR3 is TGTGCCAGCAGCTTAGATCATGGGGCGTCCTACGAGCAGTACTTC.

The chain has TRBV9 and TRBJ1-1; no reliable D call. Per the germline V gene, CDR1 is SGDLS and CDR2 is YYNGEE. V was cut by 7 bases and J by 7 bases, with 11 bases left in between. The CDR3 extends over 11 amino acids. This CDR3 is CASGLEGEAFF. The CDR3 bases are TGTGCCAGCGGGTTAGAAGGTGAAGCTTTCTTT.

The chain has TRBV12-5 and TRBJ2-3, with a weak D call TRBD2 (6 bases). V gave up 4 bases and J gave up 0 bases, with 14 bases separating them. The CDR3 is made up of 16 amino acids. Looked up from germline, CDR1 is LGHNT and CDR2 is FRNRAP. CDR3 region: CASGSGLRHSTDTQYF. In DNA form, the CDR3 reads TGTGCTAGTGGTTCGGGACTTAGGCATAGCACAGATACGCAGTATTTT.

The J gene is TRBJ2-3, the V gene TRBV4-1; 7 nucleotides agree with TRBD2. The CDR3 is 18 amino acids. V was pared by 4 bases and J by 4 bases, with 17 bases of the junction left unmatched. Per the germline V gene, CDR1 is MGHRA and CDR2 is YSYEKL. CDR3 loop: CASSPLRGGSGDADTQYF. In DNA form, the CDR3 reads TGCGCCAGCAGCCCGCTCCGGGGAGGGAGCGGGGACGCAGATACGCAGTATTTT.

V and J are TRBV5-1 and TRBJ2-7; D is tentatively TRBD1 or TRBD2 (6 bases each). Trimming took off 5 bases at V and 0 bases at J, with 18 bases between the two ends. The CDR3 loop spans 16 amino acids. Germline-derived CDR1 and CDR2 are SGHRS and YFSETQ. The CDR3 loop is CASRSGGLADSYEQYF. The CDR3 DNA sequence: TGCGCCAGCAGATCCGGGGGCTTGGCGGACTCCTACGAGCAGTACTTC.

The J gene is TRBJ2-7, the V gene TRBV18, with 9 bases lining up with TRBD1. V was clipped by 3 bases and J by 4 bases; unmatched bases: 4. The CDR3 has 14 residues. From germline, CDR1 is KGHSH and CDR2 LQKENI. The CDR3 spells CASSPGQGIYEQYF. In DNA form, the CDR3 reads TGTGCCAGCTCACCGGGACAGGGTATTTACGAGCAGTACTTC.

The chain carries TRBV25-1 and TRBJ1-1; D is possibly TRBD1 (5 bases). The CDR3 sequence is 14 residues long. Deletions cut 0 bases from V and 8 bases from J, with 13 bases between. In germline, CDR1 is MGHDK, CDR2 SYGVNS. The CDR3 sequence: CASSEYLGDAEAFF. The CDR3, as DNA: TGTGCCAGCAGTGAATATTTAGGGGACGCAGAAGCTTTCTTT.

The chain recombines TRBV28 with TRBJ1-5; D ambiguous. CDR1 is MDHEN and CDR2 is SYDVKM in the germline V gene. The CDR3 is 19 residues long. Trimming removed 8 bases from V and 2 bases from J, with 28 bases in between. The CDR3 sequence: CASAPPGLSWSTGNQPQHF. The CDR3 DNA reads as TGTGCCAGCGCCCCCCCGGGGTTAAGCTGGTCGACGGGCAATCAGCCCCAGCATTTT.

This clone showed up just a few times. This chain's CDR3 is CASSRGEAQPQHF. CDR3 nucleotide sequence: TGCGCCAGCTCAAGGGGTGAGGCTCAGCCCCAGCATTTT. This chain links TRBV10-2 with TRBJ1-5; perhaps TRBD1 as D (5 bases). CDR3 length: 13 amino acids. V lost 8 bases and J 6 bases, leaving 14 bases between the germline ends. The germline gives CDR1 WSHSY, CDR2 SAAADI.

This sequence joins TRBV10-3 and TRBJ1-1, with 9 bases that match TRBD1. Germline trimming cut 3 bases from V and 5 bases from J; bases unmatched to any gene: 7. The CDR3 runs to 15 residues. The germline gives CDR1 ENHRY, CDR2 SYGVKD. Here the CDR3 reads CAISDPGQGGTEAFF. CDR3 DNA: TGTGCCATCAGTGACCCGGGACAGGGCGGAACTGAAGCTTTCTTT.

V gene TRBV5-1 combines with J gene TRBJ2-3; maybe TRBD2 (5 bases). CDR1 and CDR2 from the germline V gene are SGHRS and YFSETQ. The CDR3 runs 12 residues. Trimming took 3 bases from V and 6 from J, leaving 8 bases between them. DNA of the CDR3: TGCGCCAGCAGCTCTGAGCGGGATACGCAGTATTTT. The encoded protein is CASSSERDTQYF.

The chain recombines TRBV7-8 with TRBJ2-7, with 9 bases aligning to TRBD2. This CDR3 comprises 18 residues. The germline V gene encodes CDR1 SGHVS and CDR2 FQNEAQ. Trimming cost V 1 base and J 2 bases; bases outside gene matches: 12. Here the CDR3 reads CASSLVVLAGPSPYEQYF. The CDR3 DNA follows: TGTGCCAGCAGCTTAGTAGTCCTAGCGGGGCCTAGCCCCTACGAGCAGTACTTC.

Only a few counts were recorded for this clone. For the CDR3, the DNA is TGTGCCAGCAGCCTAAACAACTATAATTCACCCCTCCACTTT. Translation gives CASSLNNYNSPLHF. The rearrangement uses TRBV7-2 and TRBJ1-6; D is uncertain. Between the trimmed V and J ends, which lost 5 bases and 3 bases, there was a span of 8 bases. The germline V gene has CDR1 SGHTA and CDR2 FQGNSA. The CDR3 has 14 amino acids.

This clone was found a few times. The chain joins TRBV9 to TRBJ2-7, with 9 bases matching TRBD1. The CDR3 length is 13 residues. After removal of 4 bases from V and 2 bases from J, the junction contained 1 base not matched to a gene. Germline V lookup: CDR1 SGDLS, CDR2 YYNGEE. The CDR3 loop is CASSRDRAYEQYF. The DNA of the CDR3 is TGTGCCAGCAGCCGGGACAGGGCCTACGAGCAGTACTTC.

V and J are TRBV7-2 and TRBJ1-4; D gene uncertain. Germline V gives CDR1 SGHTA, CDR2 FQGNSA. Trimming cost V 4 bases and J 3 bases, with 15 bases left between them. The CDR3 extends over 16 amino acids. CDR3 residues: CASSSKYGVANEKLFF. For the CDR3, the DNA is TGTGCCAGCAGCTCCAAGTACGGGGTTGCTAATGAAAAACTGTTTTTT.

This clone has a handful of counts. The chain combines TRBV11-2 with TRBJ2-7; no clear D gene. This CDR3 is 12 amino acids long. Germline V gene sequence: CDR1 SGHAT, CDR2 FQNNGV. The V gene lost 4 bases and the J gene lost 4 bases, with 8 bases spanning the gap. CDR3 region: CASSWQPYEQYF. The CDR3 DNA reads as TGTGCCAGCAGCTGGCAGCCTTACGAGCAGTACTTC.